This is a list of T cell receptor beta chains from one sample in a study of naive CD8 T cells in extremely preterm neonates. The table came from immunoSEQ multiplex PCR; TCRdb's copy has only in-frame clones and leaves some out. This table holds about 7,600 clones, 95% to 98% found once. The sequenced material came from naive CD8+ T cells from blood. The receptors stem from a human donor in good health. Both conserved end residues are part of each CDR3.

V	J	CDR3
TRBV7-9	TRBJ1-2	CASSLLTRDFDYTF
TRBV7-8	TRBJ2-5	CASSFPTSAEQETQYF
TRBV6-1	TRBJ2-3	CASRGSGSTDTQYF
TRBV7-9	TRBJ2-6	CASSSPGTLSSSGANVLTF
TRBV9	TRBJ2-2	CASSTRTSGIKNTGELFF
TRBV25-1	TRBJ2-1	CASSDTTGLINEQFF
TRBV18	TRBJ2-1	CASSPSTSPYNEQFF
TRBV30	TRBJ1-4	CAWTPGSYNEKLFF
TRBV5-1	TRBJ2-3	CASSYSSGGQLDTQYF
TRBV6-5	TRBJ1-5	CASSYYAGGNQPQHF
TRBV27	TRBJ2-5	CASSQTVNREQYF
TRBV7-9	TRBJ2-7	CASSSGTSGEQYF
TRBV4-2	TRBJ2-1	CASSQVSEVTYNEQFF
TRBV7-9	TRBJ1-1	CASDRVNTEAFF
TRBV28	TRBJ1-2	CASRSAGNYGYTF
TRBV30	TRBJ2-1	CAWSLGGRNEQFF
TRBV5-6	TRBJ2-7	CASSHQGPAYEQYF
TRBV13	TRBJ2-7	CASRTRGYSYEQYF
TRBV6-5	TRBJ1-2	CASSYSTRTGNYGYTF
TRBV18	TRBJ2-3	CASSPTGTQYF
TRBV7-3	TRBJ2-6	CASSLTLGANVLTF
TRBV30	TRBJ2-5	CAWEDRDRQQETQYF
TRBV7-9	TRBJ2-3	CASSPLSPLPGTSTDTQYF
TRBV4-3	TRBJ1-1	CASSPPGEIEAFF
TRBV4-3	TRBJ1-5	CASSQDAGQPQHF
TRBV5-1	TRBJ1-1	CASSYWTGSNTEAFF
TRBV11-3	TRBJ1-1	CASSLDRGANTEAFF
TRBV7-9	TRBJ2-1	CASSPSKAPNEQFF
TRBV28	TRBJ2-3	CAWGRSGTDTQYF
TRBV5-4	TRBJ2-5	CASSFWTGGETQYF
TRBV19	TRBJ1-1	CASSTRQATIEAFF
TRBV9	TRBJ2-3	CASSAGLAGTTDTQYF
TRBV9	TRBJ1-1	CASKSWNTEAFF
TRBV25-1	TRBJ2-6	CASGGGAGANVLTF
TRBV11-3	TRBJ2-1	CASSSPGGYGSGYEQFF
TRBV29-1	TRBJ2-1	CSVEGQGGNEQFF
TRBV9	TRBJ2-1	CASSGRRNEQFF
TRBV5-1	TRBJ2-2	CASSRPGHRNTGELFF
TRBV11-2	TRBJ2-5	CASSYNRETQYF
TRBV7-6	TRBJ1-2	CASSLEAQGEYGYTF
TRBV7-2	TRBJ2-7	CASSPGQGFYEQYF
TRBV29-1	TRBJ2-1	CSVEDLGGGITYNEQFF
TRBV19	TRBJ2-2	CASTATGGTGELFF
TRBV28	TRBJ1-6	CASSFKISGGETPLHF
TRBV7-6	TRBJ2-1	CASRTAGAHNEQFF
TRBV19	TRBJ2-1	CASTDSWHEQFF
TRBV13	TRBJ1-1	CASSPGNTEAFF
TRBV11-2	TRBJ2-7	CASSPTRDSTYEQYF
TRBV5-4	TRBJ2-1	CASLLAGGGNEQFF
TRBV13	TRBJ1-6	CASSMVGGVRGSYNSPLHF
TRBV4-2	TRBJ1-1	CASSQKGGGRGNTEAFF
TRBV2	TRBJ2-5	CASRVTGYETQYF
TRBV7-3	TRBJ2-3	CASSLGDRSTDTQYF
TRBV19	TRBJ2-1	CASSPSGASYNEQFF
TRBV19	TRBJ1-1	CASSTIHDRGKAFF